This T cell receptor beta chain derives from a study of cytomegalovirus exposure and HLA in healthy donors. Study information: An earlier analysis found around 120 million unique TCR beta sequences from approximately 190 million T cells. Study conclusions and caveats: Associated with cytomegalovirus, according to the listing, were approximately 160 TCR beta chains. In a later analysis, HLA-associated TCR beta chains were more clonally expanded than equally common others. On later analysis, the bulk of CMV-associated TCR beta chains appeared to be HLA-restricted.

Amplification used 60 Vbeta primers and 13 Jbeta primers. Sequenced by immunoSEQ multiplex PCR; TCRdb stores in-frame clones only, minus some. The table has approximately 180,000 clones, around 81% seen once; the top ten hold approximately 5%. V lost 3 bases to trimming and J lost 1 base, with 6 bases between them. The CDR3 consists of 13 residues. Per germline, CDR1 SGDLS and CDR2 YYNGEE. To note about this clone: Its specificity is unknown.

V usage is TRBV9 and J usage is TRBJ2-3; no firm D call. The source material was PBMCs. The receptor's source is a woman in her late teens or twenties in good health and CMV-seropositive. CDR3 DNA: TGTGCCAGCAGCGGGCCTGGCACAGATACGCAGTATTTT. This gives the protein CASSGPGTDTQYF.